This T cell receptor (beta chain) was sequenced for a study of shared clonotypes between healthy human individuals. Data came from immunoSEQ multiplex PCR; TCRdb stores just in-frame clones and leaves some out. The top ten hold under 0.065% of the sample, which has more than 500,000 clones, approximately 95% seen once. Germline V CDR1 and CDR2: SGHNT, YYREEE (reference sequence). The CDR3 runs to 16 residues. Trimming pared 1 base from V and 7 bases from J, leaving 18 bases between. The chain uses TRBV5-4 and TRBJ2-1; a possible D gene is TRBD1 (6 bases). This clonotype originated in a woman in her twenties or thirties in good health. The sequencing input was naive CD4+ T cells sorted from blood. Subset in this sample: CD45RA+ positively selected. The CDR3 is CASSLKRQGFGNEQFF. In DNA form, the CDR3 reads TGTGCCAGCAGCTTGAAGCGTCAGGGGTTTGGAAATGAGCAGTTCTTC. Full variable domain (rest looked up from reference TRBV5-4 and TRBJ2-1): ETGVTQSPTHLIKTRGQQVTLRCSSQSGHNTVSWYQQALGQGPQFIFQYYREEENGRGNFPPRFSGLQFPNYSSELNVNALELDDSALYLCASSLKRQGFGNEQFFGPGTRLTVL.